This T cell receptor (beta chain) was identified during a study of T cell responses to AZD1222 COVID-19 vaccine (dated by TCRdb to 2020 to 2022). Notes on the research overall: TCR sequencing was performed for roughly 250 trial participants, of whom about 210 were given two doses of AZD1222 and 26 were given two doses of MenACWY control vaccine. Enrollment into the trials was organized by age into subgroups of 18-55, 56-69 and 70-plus years, and those subgroups contained roughly 160, 29 and 62 TCR-sequenced participants, respectively. Study-wide conclusions, independent of this receptor: CD4 TCRs associated with the vaccine covered the entire spike protein, and the dominant responses were in regions 160-218 and 743-854. No day 14 peak-response samples were available, so repertoires were characterized only after the peak T cell response. The 56-69-year group was small, and its depth increase did not reach significance, likely because of low power. Participants were mostly white British and included more females than males, and it was suggested by the authors that clonal diversity may have been underestimated. After two AZD1222 doses, spike-specific TCR breadth and depth were significantly higher than at day 0 and than in MenACWY recipients. Conclusions about previously exposed vaccinees are limited, since just a handful of AZD1222 recipients were seropositive for SARS-CoV-2 at baseline. Reportedly, close to half of the unique spike-specific TCRs recognized epitopes lying outside the regions that are mutated in the B.1.351 and B.1.1.7 variants.

For this clone: Its target antigen remains unknown. Base qualities are missing; no much larger clone stands one base away.

The CDR3 regions of human TCRbeta chains were analyzed by immunosequencing. In the source study's methods: TCRs in the repertoires were compared against a reference library of SARS-CoV-2-specific TCRs that had been generated with the MIRA antigen-specificity platform. Breadth meant the fraction of unique TCRs that were SARS-CoV-2-associated, whereas depth meant the fraction of total T cells that were SARS-CoV-2-associated. Using the MIRA data, each spike-specific TCR was mapped to the spike region that the TCR reacts to and placed in a CD4 or CD8 class. Log10-transformed breadth and depth values were compared by one-way ANOVA with Sidak's multiple comparisons tests. TCRdb carries this immuneACCESS record with in-frame sequences only. Its versions omit some clonotypes, under half of them owing to an unresolved V gene in the studies checked, with the rest unexplained. That table supplies the V and J calls and clone size; D and trimming were determined from the DNA. In this sample the table shows 150,000 to 200,000 clones, around 89% of which occur a single time. The ten largest clonotypes hold more than 4% of the sample.

The time point label for this specimen denotes: about 28 days (+/-7) after the second vaccine dose. AZD1222 recipients whose second dose came at about 4 weeks and those whose second dose came at about 12 weeks were combined into one group, since spike-specific TCR depth and breadth did not differ between the two schedules. The vaccinee samples were drawn from two UK trials, COV001 and COV002, one of which was a single-blind randomized controlled phase 2/3 trial testing AZD1222 (ChAdOx1 nCoV-19) in healthy adults. For TCRbeta chain sequencing, PBMC samples from trial participants were taken at day 0 and at day 28 after the second dose. Specimen: peripheral blood, collected 28 days after the second AZD1222 dose. This receptor was identified in an adult who received the AZD1222 COVID-19 vaccine.

At the DNA level, the sequence is TGCGCCAGCAGCTCCACAGGGGGCACTGAAGCTTTCTTT. It encodes CASSSTGGTEAFF. The chain employs TRBV5-1 and TRBJ1-1, with 8 bases in between that match TRBD1. The germline V gene provides CDR1 SGHRS and CDR2 YFSETQ. Counted from cysteine to phenylalanine, this CDR3 has 13 amino acids. The kept DNA is CDR3 alone, 39 bases in frame from the first base. V is pruned by 3 bases and J by 4 bases, leaving 2 bases of the junction without a gene match.